Listed below are T cell receptor beta chains from one sample, sequenced in a study of control samples from healthy donors and cancer patients. Assay: immunoSEQ multiplex PCR; the TCRdb copy retains only in-frame clones and omits some. The table records about 79,000 clones, roughly 93% of them present only once. Source material: PBMCs. The receptors were gathered from a woman aged 40 to 55 with lung cancer. Both conserved end residues are part of each CDR3. D genes are given only for firm matches. Clone size is shown for a subset of rows, as once, few, many or a class of expanded clone.

D	size	V	J	CDR3	DNA
TRBD1	NA	TRBV7-3	TRBJ2-3	CASRQGTPTDTQYF	TGTGCCAGCAGACAGGGGACGCCCACAGATACGCAGTATTTT
TRBD1	NA	TRBV5-5	TRBJ2-7	CASSPARDRGAYEQYF	TGTGCCAGCAGCCCGGCCCGGGACAGGGGCGCCTACGAGCAGTACTTC
TRBD1	NA	TRBV10-1	TRBJ1-1	CASSGACRQGAIGWNTEAFF	TGCGCCAGCAGTGGAGCCTGCCGACAGGGGGCTATTGGGTGGAACACTGAAGCTTTCTTT
TRBD2	NA	TRBV4-2	TRBJ2-3	CASTFSGGALTDTQYF	TGTGCCAGCACCTTCTCGGGAGGGGCCCTCACAGATACGCAGTATTTT
TRBD2	NA	TRBV2	TRBJ2-7	CASSEAGRERGSYEQYF	TGTGCCAGCAGTGAAGCGGGAAGAGAGCGGGGGTCCTACGAGCAGTACTTC
NA	NA	TRBV6-5	TRBJ1-2	CASVAAPNYGYTF	TGTGCCAGCGTGGCAGCACCGAACTATGGCTACACCTTC
TRBD1	NA	TRBV5-1	TRBJ2-1	CASSPTGSYNEQFF	TGCGCCAGCAGCCCGACAGGGTCCTACAATGAGCAGTTCTTC
TRBD1	NA	TRBV7-2	TRBJ1-2	CASSFRDRSGYTF	TGTGCCAGCAGCTTCCGGGACAGAAGCGGCTACACCTTC
NA	NA	TRBV28	TRBJ1-1	CASSYLRTERTEAFF	TGTGCCAGCAGTTACCTGAGGACAGAGAGGACTGAAGCTTTCTTT
NA	NA	TRBV5-1	TRBJ2-3	CASSFSGISTDTQYF	TGCGCCAGCAGCTTCTCGGGAATCAGCACAGATACGCAGTATTTT
NA	NA	TRBV6-5	TRBJ1-1	CASTGTNTEAFF	TGTGCCAGCACAGGGACCAACACTGAAGCTTTCTTT
NA	NA	TRBV18	TRBJ2-5	CASSPTLETQYF	TGTGCCAGCTCACCAACCCTAGAGACCCAGTACTTC
NA	NA	TRBV7-9	TRBJ1-2	CASRKRGSDYGYTF	TGTGCCAGCAGAAAAAGGGGGAGTGACTATGGCTACACCTTC
TRBD2	once	TRBV27	TRBJ2-3	CASSLDAAGGTDTQYF	TGTGCCAGCAGTTTAGATGCCGCGGGGGGTACAGATACGCAGTATTTT
TRBD1	NA	TRBV7-9	TRBJ1-1	CASRILPGQGNTEAFF	TGTGCCAGCAGGATACTTCCGGGACAGGGGAACACTGAAGCTTTCTTT
TRBD1	NA	TRBV30	TRBJ2-7	CAWSVPVTGVRSRRYEQYF	TGTGCCTGGAGTGTACCGGTGACAGGGGTGAGGAGTCGACGTTACGAGCAGTACTTC
TRBD2	NA	TRBV2	TRBJ2-2	CASSEYAGGPGELFF	TGTGCCAGCAGTGAATATGCGGGAGGGCCCGGGGAGCTGTTTTTT
NA	NA	TRBV5-1	TRBJ1-1	CASSLAYQFNPKLTFF	TGCGCCAGCAGCTTGGCTTACCAGTTTAATCCGAAGCTGACTTTCTTT
NA	NA	TRBV27	TRBJ1-5	CASSPLGDQPQHF	TGTGCCAGCAGTCCTCTCGGCGATCAGCCCCAGCATTTT
NA	NA	TRBV19	TRBJ2-1	CASSISRYNEQFF	TGTGCCAGTAGTATATCGAGGTACAATGAGCAGTTCTTC
TRBD1	NA	TRBV12-3/TRBV12-4	TRBJ2-1	CASSPGGLDEQFF	TGTGCCAGCAGCCCAGGGGGCCTGGATGAGCAGTTCTTC
NA	few	TRBV2	TRBJ1-5	CASSDFGSNQPQHF	TGTGCCAGCTCTGACTTCGGTAGCAATCAGCCCCAGCATTTT
TRBD1	NA	TRBV6-4	TRBJ2-2	CASSMTGYTGELFF	TGTGCCAGCAGCATGACAGGGTACACCGGGGAGCTGTTTTTT
NA	NA	TRBV3-1/TRBV3-2	TRBJ1-1	CASSQDDFWGYAEAFF	TGTGCCAGCAGCCAAGATGATTTTTGGGGGTACGCTGAAGCTTTCTTT
NA	once	TRBV5-6	TRBJ2-5	CASSFGTPQETQYF	TGTGCCAGCAGCTTTGGGACACCCCAAGAGACCCAGTACTTC
NA	few	TRBV6-6	TRBJ1-6	CASSLLTRGSYNSPLHF	TGTGCCAGCAGTCTTCTCACTAGAGGCTCCTATAATTCACCCCTCCACTTT
NA	NA	TRBV6-5	TRBJ1-4	CASSLTGGATNEKLFF	TGTGCCAGCAGTTTAACTGGGGGCGCGACTAATGAAAAACTGTTTTTT
NA	NA	TRBV6-1	TRBJ2-5	CASSEEGYETQYF	TGTGCCAGCAGTGAGGAGGGGTACGAGACCCAGTACTTC